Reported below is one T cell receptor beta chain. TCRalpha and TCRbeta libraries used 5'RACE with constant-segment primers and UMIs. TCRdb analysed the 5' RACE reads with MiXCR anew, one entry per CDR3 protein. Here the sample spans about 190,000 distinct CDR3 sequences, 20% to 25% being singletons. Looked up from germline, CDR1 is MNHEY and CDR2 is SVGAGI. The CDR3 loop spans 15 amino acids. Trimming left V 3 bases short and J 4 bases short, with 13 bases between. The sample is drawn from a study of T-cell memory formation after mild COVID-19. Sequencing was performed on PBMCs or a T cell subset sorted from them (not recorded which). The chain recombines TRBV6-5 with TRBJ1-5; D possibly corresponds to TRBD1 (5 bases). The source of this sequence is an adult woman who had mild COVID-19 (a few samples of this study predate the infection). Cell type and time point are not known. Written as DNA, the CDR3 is TGTGCCAGCAGTTATAGGCCCGGGGGGAATCAGCCCCAGCATTTT. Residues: CASSYRPGGNQPQHF.